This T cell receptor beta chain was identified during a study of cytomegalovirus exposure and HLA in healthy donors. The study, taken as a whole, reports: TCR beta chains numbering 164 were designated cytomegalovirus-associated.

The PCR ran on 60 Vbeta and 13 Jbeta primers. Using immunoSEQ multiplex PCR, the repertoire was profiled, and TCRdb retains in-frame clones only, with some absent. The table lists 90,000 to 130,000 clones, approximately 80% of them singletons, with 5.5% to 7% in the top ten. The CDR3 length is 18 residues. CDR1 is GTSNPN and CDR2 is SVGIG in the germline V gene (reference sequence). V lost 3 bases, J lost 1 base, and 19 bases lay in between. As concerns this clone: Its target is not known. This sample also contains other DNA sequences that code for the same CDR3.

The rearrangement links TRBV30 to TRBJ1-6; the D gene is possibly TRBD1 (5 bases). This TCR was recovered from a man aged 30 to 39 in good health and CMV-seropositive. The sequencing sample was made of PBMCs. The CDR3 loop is CAWRDQGAKGSYNSPLHF. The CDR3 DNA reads TGTGCCTGGAGGGATCAAGGGGCTAAAGGGTCCTATAATTCACCCCTCCACTTT.